A single sample gave rise to the 22 T cell receptor beta chains below, sequenced in a study of beta chain features in type 1 diabetes. The entirety of the isolated RNA underwent reverse transcription, so expressed TCRB transcripts were sequenced. Only in-frame clones appear in the TCRdb table, and some are missing; sequencing was by immunoSEQ multiplex PCR. The table includes fewer than 500,000 clones, approximately 13% detected once. Specimen: naive CD4+ T cells from blood. These receptors all come from a man aged 30 to 45 in good health.

DNA for the CDR3: TGTGCCACCAGCTCACATCAGGAGTATGGCTACACCTTC. It translates to CATSSHQEYGYTF. V usage is TRBV15 and J usage is TRBJ1-2; D is ambiguous. The CDR3 runs 13 residues. V shed 5 bases and J shed 5 bases, with 12 bases lying between them. CDR1 and CDR2 (germline): LNHNV, YYDKDF (reference sequence).

The genes are TRBV7-8 and TRBJ1-1; D is perhaps TRBD1 (5 bases). This CDR3 is built from 14 residues. The germline V gene encodes CDR1 SGHVS and CDR2 FQNEAQ. The V gene lost 6 bases and the J gene lost 0 bases, with 11 bases spanning the gap. CDR3 coding DNA: TGTGCCAGCAGTTTGACAGAATTGAACACTGAAGCTTTCTTT. It translates to CASSLTELNTEAFF.

The J gene is TRBJ2-3, the V gene TRBV13; 8 positions agree with TRBD2. Losses at the gene ends were 5 bases for V and 6 bases for J; bases not matched to a gene: 10. Germline CDR1 reads PRHDT; CDR2 reads FYEKMQ (reference sequence). The CDR3 is made up of 15 amino acids. Here the CDR3 DNA reads TGTGCCAGCAGCCTCTACGGGGGGGCTAAGGATACGCAGTATTTT. This gives the protein CASSLYGGAKDTQYF. Full variable domain (outside the CDR3, taken from reference TRBV13 and TRBJ2-3): AAGVIQSPRHLIKEKRETATLKCYPIPRHDTVYWYQQGPGQDPQFLISFYEKMQSDKGSIPDRFSAQQFSDYHSELNMSSLELGDSALYFCASSLYGGAKDTQYFGPGTRLTVL.

The rearrangement links TRBV7-9 to TRBJ1-1; 9 nucleotides align to TRBD1. V lost 5 bases to trimming and J lost 9 bases; unmatched junction nucleotides: 4. This CDR3 is built from 12 residues. Germline-derived CDR1 and CDR2 are SEHNR and FQNEAQ (reference sequence). Here the CDR3 reads CASSPGTGKAFF. The CDR3 nucleotides are TGTGCCAGCAGCCCAGGGACAGGGAAAGCTTTCTTT.

This clone showed up just a few times. The CDR3 is CAITGNTGELFF. In DNA, the CDR3 is TGTGCCATCACTGGGAACACCGGGGAGCTGTTTTTT. V and J are TRBV10-3 and TRBJ2-2; no firm D call. With 7 bases removed from V and 1 base from J, the gap between germline ends came to 4 bases. CDR1 ENHRY and CDR2 SYGVKD come from the germline V gene. The CDR3 extends over 12 amino acids.

This clone was seen only a few times. Different DNA sequences within this sample yield the same CDR3. This chain joins TRBV7-2 and TRBJ2-5, with 11 bases that match TRBD2. Germline values: CDR1 SGHTA, CDR2 FQGNSA. Trimming cost V 5 bases and J 2 bases; bases outside gene matches: 7. The CDR3 contains 16 residues. The CDR3 nucleotides read TGTGCCAGCAGCCCCCTAGCGGGGGGTCGACAAGAGACCCAGTACTTC. Translation: CASSPLAGGRQETQYF. Complete variable domain (other parts from reference TRBV7-2 and TRBJ2-5): GAGVSQSPSNKVTEKGKDVELRCDPISGHTALYWYRQSLGQGLEFLIYFQGNSAPDKSGLPSDRFSAERTGGSVSTLTIQRTQQEDSAVYLCASSPLAGGRQETQYFGPGTRLLVL.

V is TRBV2 and J is TRBJ2-1; D is uncertain. The CDR3 runs 11 residues. V lost 1 base, J lost 10 bases, and 5 bases lay in between. Germline loops: CDR1 SNHLY, CDR2 FYNNEI. The CDR3 DNA follows: TGTGCCAGCAGTGAAGTTGGGGAGCAGTTCTTC. This codes for CASSEVGEQFF.

The J gene is TRBJ2-5, the V gene TRBV4-2, with D maybe TRBD1 (6 bases). V shed 1 base and J shed 2 bases, with 14 bases lying between them. The germline gives CDR1 LGHNA, CDR2 YNFKEQ. The CDR3 has 16 residues. The CDR3 DNA follows: TGTGCCAGCAGCCAAGCCCAAACAGGGTCTCAAGAGACCCAGTACTTC. Translation gives CASSQAQTGSQETQYF.

This clone showed up just a few times. This chain links TRBV18 with TRBJ2-5, with no clear D. This CDR3 has 14 residues. Germline V lookup: CDR1 KGHSH, CDR2 LQKENI. V was shortened by 0 bases and J by 4 bases, with 9 bases between the two germline ends. The CDR3 sequence is CASSPPSALETQYF. As DNA, the CDR3 is TGTGCCAGCTCACCACCTTCCGCTCTAGAGACCCAGTACTTC. The whole variable domain, remainder taken from reference TRBV18 and TRBJ2-5, is NAGVMQNPRHLVRRRGQEARLRCSPMKGHSHVYWYRQLPEEGLKFMVYLQKENIIDESGMPKERFSAEFPKEGPSILRIQQVVRGDSAAYFCASSPPSALETQYFGPGTRLLVL.

This clone occurred a few times. This chain links TRBV5-4 with TRBJ2-3; unclear D gene. The CDR3 consists of 14 residues. V was pared by 4 bases and J by 0 bases, with 9 bases between. Per germline, CDR1 SGHNT and CDR2 YYREEE (reference sequence). The CDR3, as DNA: TGTGCCAGCAGCCCTAGGGCGAGCACAGATACGCAGTATTTT. It yields the protein CASSPRASTDTQYF.

The chain carries TRBV7-9 and TRBJ2-7; TRBD1 matches 9 bases. The junction had 4 bases not matched to a gene; V was cut back by 3 bases and J by 1 base. Germline V lookup: CDR1 SEHNR, CDR2 FQNEAQ (reference sequence). The CDR3 totals 15 residues. The CDR3 sequence is CASSFGQGISYEQYF. DNA for the CDR3: TGTGCCAGCAGCTTTGGACAGGGGATATCCTACGAGCAGTACTTC.

This clone occurred a few times. The chain links TRBV20-1 to TRBJ2-7, with D uncertain. The V gene lost 4 bases and the J gene lost 5 bases, with 9 bases spanning the gap. From germline, CDR1 is DFQATT and CDR2 SNEGSKA (reference sequence). This CDR3 spans 11 amino acids. For the CDR3, the DNA is TGCAGTGCTATGTTAAGCGACGAGCAGTACTTC. This translates into CSAMLSDEQYF.

This rearrangement joins TRBV29-1 to TRBJ2-5; 7 positions agree with TRBD2. The CDR3 totals 13 residues. CDR1 is SQVTM and CDR2 is ANQGSEA in the germline V gene. V was pared by 6 bases and J by 5 bases, with 9 bases of the junction left unmatched. CDR3 nucleotide sequence: TGCAGCGTGAGGGGTTTGGGAGGGGAGACCCAGTACTTC. Translation gives CSVRGLGGETQYF.

There are a few counts of this clone. V is TRBV7-2 and J is TRBJ1-2, with 9 bases identical to TRBD1. V trimming: 4 bases; J trimming: 6 bases; junction bases outside the gene matches: 3. The CDR3 contains 13 residues. Looked up from germline, CDR1 is SGHTA and CDR2 is FQGNSA. The chain's CDR3 is CASSYRDRDGYTF. The CDR3, as DNA: TGTGCCAGCAGCTACCGGGACAGGGATGGCTACACCTTC. The full variable domain, with the rest looked up from reference TRBV7-2 and TRBJ1-2, is GAGVSQSPSNKVTEKGKDVELRCDPISGHTALYWYRQSLGQGLEFLIYFQGNSAPDKSGLPSDRFSAERTGGSVSTLTIQRTQQEDSAVYLCASSYRDRDGYTFGSGTRLTVV.

In DNA, the CDR3 is TGTGCCAGCAGCCAAATTGACAGCCTCTATGGCTACACCTTC. Translated: CASSQIDSLYGYTF. The rearrangement links TRBV7-2 to TRBJ1-2, with D tentatively TRBD1 (5 bases). Trimming took 5 bases from V and 4 from J, leaving 14 bases between them. The CDR3 is 14 amino acids. Germline loops: CDR1 SGHTA, CDR2 FQGNSA.

This chain links TRBV18 with TRBJ2-5, with D unclear. CDR3 size: 13 residues. The germline CDR1 and CDR2 sequences are KGHSH and LQKENI. Trimming took off 5 bases at V and 5 bases at J, with 12 bases between the two ends. The CDR3 coding sequence is TGTGCCAGCTCATGGGGTGCCGCCGAGACCCAGTACTTC. It specifies CASSWGAAETQYF.

The chain uses TRBV5-4 and TRBJ2-7; D is perhaps TRBD1 or TRBD2 (5 bases each). The CDR3 is made up of 13 amino acids. V was pared by 7 bases and J by 0 bases, with 11 bases between. Germline V gene data show CDR1 as SGHNT and CDR2 as YYREEE (reference sequence). CDR3 protein: CASRRGFSYEQYF. CDR3 nucleotides: TGTGCCAGCCGACGGGGCTTCTCCTACGAGCAGTACTTC.

The V and J genes are TRBV7-2 and TRBJ1-1, with a weak D call TRBD1 (5 bases). Looked up from germline, CDR1 is SGHTA and CDR2 is FQGNSA. This CDR3 comprises 15 residues. V lost 1 base, J lost 0 bases, and 9 bases lay in between. DNA of the CDR3: TGTGCCAGCAGCTTAGTTTCGGGGGTGAACACTGAAGCTTTCTTT. This codes for CASSLVSGVNTEAFF.

This rearrangement joins TRBV2 to TRBJ2-1, with D maybe TRBD2 (6 bases). The CDR3 spans 13 residues. The germline V and J ends were trimmed by 10 bases and 5 bases, with 15 bases remaining between them. Germline V gives CDR1 SNHLY, CDR2 FYNNEI. The CDR3 is CATAGPNDNEQFF. Written as DNA, the CDR3 is TGTGCCACCGCGGGACCCAATGACAATGAGCAGTTCTTC.

V and J are TRBV10-3 and TRBJ2-3, with a weak D call TRBD2 (6 bases). CDR3 length: 14 amino acids. Between the trimmed V and J ends, which lost 4 bases and 4 bases, there was a span of 12 bases. Per germline, CDR1 ENHRY and CDR2 SYGVKD. The CDR3 DNA reads TGTGCCATCAGTGCCGGGACTTGGGCAGATACGCAGTATTTT. This codes for CAISAGTWADTQYF.

V gene TRBV15 combines with J gene TRBJ2-7; 12 bases are shared with TRBD2. V was pared by 1 base and J by 7 bases, with 8 bases of the junction left unmatched. The CDR3 length is 16 residues. Germline V gene sequence: CDR1 LNHNV, CDR2 YYDKDF (reference sequence). CDR3 region: CATSRAQGLAGREQYV. CDR3 coding DNA: TGTGCCACCAGCAGAGCGCAAGGACTAGCGGGACGGGAGCAGTACGTC.

This clone was counted only a few times. The chain has TRBV27 and TRBJ2-1; 14 bases line up with TRBD2. The trim removed 7 bases at V and 4 bases at J, leaving 3 bases unmatched. There are 15 residues in the CDR3. CDR1 is MNHEY and CDR2 is SMNVEV in the germline V gene (reference sequence). For the CDR3, the DNA is TGTGCCAGCACCCGGACTAGCGGGAGGTACAATGAGCAGTTCTTC. This translates into CASTRTSGRYNEQFF.